These T cell receptor beta chains were read from a single sample in a study of blood T cells in healthy people across ages. TCRdb re-called the 5' RACE reads with MiXCR, one entry per CDR3 protein. The sample carries over a million distinct CDR3 sequences, around 42% recorded once. The sample was blood. These receptors all stem from a young woman in good health. The CDR3 runs from the conserved cysteine through the conserved F or W. The D gene is left open where the match is weak. Clone size is not always given. Where it is, it says once, few, many or a class for expanded clones.

>TRBJ2-1|TRBD2|TRBV20-1|NA
TGCAGTGCTAGTCGTAGCGGGGGCACAACTAGAAATGAGCAGTTCTTC
CSASRSGGTTRNEQFF
>TRBJ2-5|TRBD1|TRBV5-1|NA
TGCGCCAGCAGCTTCGGGACAGGGGTGGAGACCCAGTACTTC
CASSFGTGVETQYF
>TRBJ2-7|NA|TRBV29-1|few
TGCAGCGTTGAATTTATGGGTACTAGGGAATACGAGCAGTACTTC
CSVEFMGTREYEQYF
>TRBJ2-4|TRBD2|TRBV18|NA
TGTGCCAGCTCACCACCGCCTGGCTTTAGCGGGGCCAAAAACATTCAGTACTTC
CASSPPPGFSGAKNIQYF
>TRBJ2-5|NA|TRBV6-2/TRBV6-3|NA
TGTGCCAGCAGTTACTCTGGCACAGACTTAGGGCAGACCCAGTACTTC
CASSYSGTDLGQTQYF
>TRBJ1-3|NA|TRBV6-4|NA
TGTGCCACCCAACCGCGACCGTACTCTGGAAACACCATATATTTT
CATQPRPYSGNTIYF
>TRBJ2-1|TRBD1|TRBV7-9|few
TGTGCCAGCAACGTTCGGGGACAGGGGTACAATGAGCAGTTCTTC
CASNVRGQGYNEQFF
>TRBJ2-3|NA|TRBV7-2|NA
TGTGCCAGCAGCTTACTCACGGTCACAGATACGCAGTATTTT
CASSLLTVTDTQYF
>TRBJ1-2|NA|TRBV29-1|NA
TGCAGCGTTACAGGTGACTGGGGGATCTATGGCTACACCTTC
CSVTGDWGIYGYTF
>TRBJ2-7|TRBD1|TRBV18|few
TGTGCCAGCAAAACGGGGACAGGGGGTTACGAGCAGTACTTC
CASKTGTGGYEQYF
>TRBJ2-1|NA|TRBV11-2|NA
TGTGCCAGCAGCTTAGAGACCCGAGGGGCCTACAATGAGCAGTTCTTC
CASSLETRGAYNEQFF
>TRBJ2-2|NA|TRBV7-3|NA
TGTGCCAGCAGCTTAACCCTAGCTGCGAACACCGGGGAGCTGTTTTTT
CASSLTLAANTGELFF
>TRBJ2-3|TRBD2|TRBV10-3|NA
TGTGCCATCAGGAGGGGGTCGTGGACTAGCGGGGGGAGCACAGATACGCAGTATTTT
CAIRRGSWTSGGSTDTQYF
>TRBJ1-2|NA|TRBV2|NA
TGTGCCAGCAGTGTCAAGACAGGCTATGGCTACACCTTC
CASSVKTGYGYTF
>TRBJ2-3|NA|TRBV7-2|few
TGTGCCAGCAGTCAGCAGGGAGGTGGTGCAGATACGCAGTATTTT
CASSQQGGGADTQYF
>TRBJ1-4|NA|TRBV20-1|many
TGCAGTGCTTCCGGCCAGGGACCTAATGAAAAACTGTTTTTT
CSASGQGPNEKLFF
>TRBJ2-7|NA|TRBV5-1|NA
TGCGCCAGCAGCCGGGGATGGGGCGGCGAGCAGTACTTC
CASSRGWGGEQYF
>TRBJ2-1|NA|TRBV6-5|NA
TGTGCCAGCAGTCGCCCCCTTTTTTGGTGTGAGCAGTTCTTC
CASSRPLFWCEQFF
>TRBJ1-6|NA|TRBV20-1|few
TGCAGTGCTAGTCGACAGGACGGGTCACCCCTCCACTTT
CSASRQDGSPLHF
>TRBJ2-2|TRBD2|TRBV7-8|few
TGTGCCAGCAGCTTAGGGACTAGCGGGAGTCCCGGGGAGCTGTTTTTT
CASSLGTSGSPGELFF
>TRBJ1-2|NA|TRBV9|once
TGTGCCAGCAGCGTCCTCCCGTTGGGGTATGGCTACACCTTC
CASSVLPLGYGYTF
>TRBJ2-7|TRBD1|TRBV3-1|NA
TGTGCCAGCAGCCTTCGGACAGGGTACAGCGAGCAGTACTTC
CASSLRTGYSEQYF